A selection of T cell receptor beta chains follows, all from one sample in a study of breast tumors, draining lymph nodes, adjacent tissues. TCRdb ran MiXCR on the multiplex PCR reads and lists one entry per CDR3 protein. There are approximately 90,000 distinct CDR3 sequences in the sample; roughly 28% occur only once, and more than 8% lies in the top ten. The sequencing input was axillary lymph node tissue. These receptors all come from a female donor with breast cancer. Some clones in this sample may be carry-over from other donors' samples. The CDR3 runs from the conserved cysteine through the conserved F or W. Each record gives: clone size, CDR3 length, J gene, V gene, D gene, CDR3 protein, CDR3 DNA. A D gene is named only where the DNA matches it firmly. Part of the rows lack a size; the others show once, few, many or a class for expanded clones.

clone size: many
CDR3 length: 14
J gene: TRBJ2-1
V gene: TRBV5-8
D gene: TRBD2
CDR3 protein: CASSPGLTVDEQFF
CDR3 DNA: TGTGCCAGCAGCCCGGGACTAACTGTCGATGAGCAGTTCTTC

clone size: NA
CDR3 length: 15
J gene: TRBJ1-6
V gene: TRBV11-2
D gene: TRBD1
CDR3 protein: CASSPRDRGISPLHF
CDR3 DNA: TGTGCCAGCAGCCCCCGAGACAGGGGGATTTCACCCCTCCACTTT

clone size: NA
CDR3 length: 13
J gene: TRBJ2-7
V gene: TRBV30
D gene: NA
CDR3 protein: CAWSPGLYYEQYF
CDR3 DNA: TGTGCCTGGAGCCCAGGCCTTTACTACGAGCAGTACTTC

clone size: NA
CDR3 length: 13
J gene: TRBJ2-7
V gene: TRBV7-2
D gene: TRBD2
CDR3 protein: CASSQLAGDEQYF
CDR3 DNA: TGTGCCAGCAGCCAACTAGCGGGAGACGAGCAGTACTTC

clone size: once
CDR3 length: 13
J gene: TRBJ1-2
V gene: TRBV10-1
D gene: TRBD1
CDR3 protein: CASSGNRGCRLPF
CDR3 DNA: TGCGCCAGCAGTGGGAACAGGGGGTGCCGCCTACCCTTC

clone size: many
CDR3 length: 15
J gene: TRBJ2-7
V gene: TRBV18
D gene: TRBD1
CDR3 protein: CASSFRDRDSYEQYF
CDR3 DNA: TGTGCCAGCTCGTTCCGGGACAGGGATTCCTACGAGCAGTACTTC

clone size: many
CDR3 length: 16
J gene: TRBJ2-2
V gene: TRBV20-1
D gene: NA
CDR3 protein: CSARDRRTGNTGELFF
CDR3 DNA: TGCAGTGCTAGAGATCGCCGAACAGGGAACACCGGGGAGCTGTTTTTT

clone size: few
CDR3 length: 15
J gene: TRBJ1-1
V gene: TRBV20-1
D gene: NA
CDR3 protein: CSARDYAGQSHEAFF
CDR3 DNA: TGCAGTGCTAGAGATTATGCTGGCCAGTCCCATGAAGCTTTCTTT

clone size: many
CDR3 length: 13
J gene: TRBJ1-4
V gene: TRBV10-2
D gene: NA
CDR3 protein: CASTAGTDEKLFF
CDR3 DNA: TGCGCCAGCACAGCAGGGACGGATGAAAAACTGTTTTTT

clone size: many
CDR3 length: 16
J gene: TRBJ2-1
V gene: TRBV4-3
D gene: TRBD2
CDR3 protein: CASSQKTGTSVNEQFF
CDR3 DNA: TGCGCCAGCAGCCAGAAAACCGGGACTAGCGTGAATGAGCAGTTCTTC

clone size: many
CDR3 length: 17
J gene: TRBJ2-7
V gene: TRBV7-9
D gene: TRBD2
CDR3 protein: CASSPEKFLAGVYEQYF
CDR3 DNA: TGTGCCAGCAGCCCCGAGAAGTTTCTAGCGGGAGTTTACGAGCAGTACTTC

clone size: many
CDR3 length: 16
J gene: TRBJ2-7
V gene: TRBV5-6
D gene: TRBD1
CDR3 protein: CASSLAGTGKSYEQYF
CDR3 DNA: TGTGCCAGCAGCTTGGCCGGGACAGGGAAGTCCTACGAGCAGTACTTC

clone size: many
CDR3 length: 17
J gene: TRBJ2-2
V gene: TRBV20-1
D gene: TRBD1
CDR3 protein: CSARAPPGQGESGELFF
CDR3 DNA: TGCAGTGCTAGAGCTCCGCCGGGACAGGGGGAGTCCGGGGAGCTGTTTTTT

clone size: many
CDR3 length: 15
J gene: TRBJ1-2
V gene: TRBV5-6
D gene: NA
CDR3 protein: CASSLWGPGARGYTF
CDR3 DNA: TGTGCCAGCAGCTTGTGGGGACCGGGGGCGCGGGGCTACACCTTC

clone size: NA
CDR3 length: 14
J gene: TRBJ2-1
V gene: TRBV24-1
D gene: NA
CDR3 protein: CATSGLSGANEQFF
CDR3 DNA: TGTGCCACCAGTGGCCTGTCCGGGGCCAATGAGCAGTTCTTC

clone size: NA
CDR3 length: 12
J gene: TRBJ2-7
V gene: TRBV29-1
D gene: TRBD1
CDR3 protein: CSAGQGLNEQYF
CDR3 DNA: TGCAGCGCGGGACAGGGCCTCAACGAGCAGTACTTC

clone size: many
CDR3 length: 13
J gene: TRBJ1-2
V gene: TRBV5-1
D gene: NA
CDR3 protein: CASSDPVSYGYTF
CDR3 DNA: TGCGCCAGCAGCGACCCAGTAAGTTATGGCTACACCTTC

clone size: many
CDR3 length: 14
J gene: TRBJ2-2
V gene: TRBV6-5
D gene: NA
CDR3 protein: CASSYKRGTGELFF
CDR3 DNA: TGTGCCAGCAGTTACAAACGGGGAACCGGGGAGCTGTTTTTT

clone size: once
CDR3 length: 15
J gene: TRBJ2-5
V gene: TRBV7-7
D gene: TRBD1
CDR3 protein: CASSSMTGGQETQYF
CDR3 DNA: TGTGCCAGCAGCTCCATGACAGGGGGGCAAGAGACCCAGTACTTC

clone size: NA
CDR3 length: 13
J gene: TRBJ2-1
V gene: TRBV20-1
D gene: TRBD2
CDR3 protein: CSASPGLANEQFF
CDR3 DNA: TGCAGTGCTAGTCCAGGACTAGCCAATGAGCAGTTCTTC

clone size: many
CDR3 length: 12
J gene: TRBJ1-4
V gene: TRBV29-1
D gene: NA
CDR3 protein: CSAETSVRKLFF
CDR3 DNA: TGCAGCGCTGAGACTTCAGTGAGAAAACTGTTTTTT

clone size: many
CDR3 length: 15
J gene: TRBJ2-1
V gene: TRBV5-1
D gene: NA
CDR3 protein: CASSLEGGTYNEQFF
CDR3 DNA: TGCGCCAGCAGCTTGGAGGGCGGGACCTACAATGAGCAGTTCTTC

clone size: many
CDR3 length: 14
J gene: TRBJ2-7
V gene: TRBV4-1
D gene: TRBD2
CDR3 protein: CASSRVLAEYEQYF
CDR3 DNA: TGCGCCAGCAGCCGAGTACTAGCGGAGTACGAGCAGTACTTC

clone size: NA
CDR3 length: 19
J gene: TRBJ2-1
V gene: TRBV24-1
D gene: NA
CDR3 protein: CATSDLRVASNGAYSEQLF
CDR3 DNA: TGTGCCACCAGTGATTTGCGGGTCGCGTCCAATGGGGCCTACAGTGAGCAGCTCTTC

clone size: NA
CDR3 length: 15
J gene: TRBJ2-5
V gene: TRBV7-9
D gene: NA
CDR3 protein: CASSYGRGRRETQYF
CDR3 DNA: TGTGCCAGCAGCTATGGGAGGGGGCGGCGAGAGACCCAGTACTTC

clone size: many
CDR3 length: 14
J gene: TRBJ2-3
V gene: TRBV6-1
D gene: NA
CDR3 protein: CASALGGFADTQYF
CDR3 DNA: TGTGCCAGCGCGCTAGGGGGTTTCGCAGATACGCAGTATTTT

clone size: many
CDR3 length: 16
J gene: TRBJ2-7
V gene: TRBV9
D gene: NA
CDR3 protein: CASSDRRDPESYEQYF
CDR3 DNA: TGTGCCAGCAGCGACCGCCGGGACCCGGAAAGCTACGAGCAGTACTTC

clone size: few
CDR3 length: 18
J gene: TRBJ2-1
V gene: TRBV18
D gene: TRBD2
CDR3 protein: CASSPFAIVGGSYNEQFF
CDR3 DNA: TGTGCCAGCTCACCTTTCGCGATTGTGGGCGGGAGCTACAATGAGCAGTTCTTC

clone size: many
CDR3 length: 13
J gene: TRBJ1-5
V gene: TRBV18
D gene: NA
CDR3 protein: CASSPPGYQPQHF
CDR3 DNA: TGTGCCAGCTCACCACCAGGGTATCAGCCCCAGCATTTT

clone size: NA
CDR3 length: 13
J gene: TRBJ2-7
V gene: TRBV6-4
D gene: NA
CDR3 protein: CAGSETDPYEQYF
CDR3 DNA: TGTGCCGGCAGTGAGACAGACCCCTACGAGCAGTACTTC

clone size: many
CDR3 length: 13
J gene: TRBJ2-7
V gene: TRBV3-1
D gene: NA
CDR3 protein: CASSQGLASGQYF
CDR3 DNA: TGTGCCAGCAGCCAAGGTCTCGCCTCGGGGCAGTACTTC

clone size: few
CDR3 length: 13
J gene: TRBJ1-1
V gene: TRBV29-1
D gene: NA
CDR3 protein: CSANRGSGAEAFF
CDR3 DNA: TGCAGCGCGAATCGGGGTTCGGGGGCTGAAGCTTTCTTT

clone size: many
CDR3 length: 12
J gene: TRBJ2-1
V gene: TRBV10-3
D gene: NA
CDR3 protein: CAISESVDEQFF
CDR3 DNA: TGTGCCATCAGTGAGTCTGTGGATGAGCAGTTCTTC

clone size: many
CDR3 length: 15
J gene: TRBJ2-7
V gene: TRBV6-5
D gene: NA
CDR3 protein: CASSYSGYRVHEQYF
CDR3 DNA: TGTGCCAGCAGTTACTCGGGTTACAGGGTCCACGAGCAGTACTTC

clone size: many
CDR3 length: 18
J gene: TRBJ2-7
V gene: TRBV19
D gene: TRBD1
CDR3 protein: CASSLGTGGERWAYEQYF
CDR3 DNA: TGTGCCAGTAGTCTCGGGACAGGGGGCGAACGGTGGGCCTACGAGCAGTACTTC

clone size: NA
CDR3 length: 18
J gene: TRBJ2-6
V gene: TRBV12-3/TRBV12-4
D gene: NA
CDR3 protein: CASSFAAGSYSGANALTF
CDR3 DNA: TGTGCCAGCAGTTTTGCCGCAGGGTCCTACTCTGGGGCCAACGCCCTGACTTTC

clone size: NA
CDR3 length: 19
J gene: TRBJ1-1
V gene: TRBV18
D gene: NA
CDR3 protein: CASSPPRTSSDPGGTEAFF
CDR3 DNA: TGTGCCAGCTCACCACCGAGAACTTCTTCGGACCCCGGAGGCACTGAAGCTTTCTTT

clone size: NA
CDR3 length: 13
J gene: TRBJ2-3
V gene: TRBV7-2
D gene: TRBD2
CDR3 protein: CAGTSGRSDTQYF
CDR3 DNA: TGTGCCGGGACTAGCGGGAGGTCGGATACGCAGTATTTT

clone size: NA
CDR3 length: 15
J gene: TRBJ1-3
V gene: TRBV5-1
D gene: NA
CDR3 protein: CASSFGLQSGNTIYF
CDR3 DNA: TGCGCCAGCAGCTTCGGCCTACAGTCTGGAAACACCATATATTTT

clone size: NA
CDR3 length: 17
J gene: TRBJ2-7
V gene: TRBV15
D gene: TRBD2
CDR3 protein: CATSNSPGLAGGYEQYF
CDR3 DNA: TGTGCCACCAGCAACTCCCCAGGACTAGCGGGAGGCTACGAGCAGTACTTC

clone size: NA
CDR3 length: 14
J gene: TRBJ1-2
V gene: TRBV12-3/TRBV12-4
D gene: TRBD1
CDR3 protein: CASSTPGQAYGYTF
CDR3 DNA: TGTGCCAGCTCGACCCCGGGACAGGCATATGGCTACACCTTC

clone size: few
CDR3 length: 20
J gene: TRBJ2-4
V gene: TRBV20-1
D gene: TRBD2
CDR3 protein: CSARGPSGRPGGIAKNIQYF
CDR3 DNA: TGCAGTGCTAGAGGTCCTAGCGGGAGACCTGGGGGGATAGCCAAAAACATTCAGTACTTC

clone size: NA
CDR3 length: 16
J gene: TRBJ2-5
V gene: TRBV25-1
D gene: NA
CDR3 protein: CASSPTLGGIQETQYF
CDR3 DNA: TGTGCCAGCAGTCCAACCCTGGGGGGTATCCAAGAGACCCAGTACTTC

clone size: many
CDR3 length: 14
J gene: TRBJ1-5
V gene: TRBV19
D gene: TRBD1
CDR3 protein: CASSEGGGNQPQHF
CDR3 DNA: TGTGCCAGTAGTGAAGGGGGCGGAAATCAGCCCCAGCATTTT

clone size: few
CDR3 length: 17
J gene: TRBJ1-1
V gene: TRBV27
D gene: TRBD1
CDR3 protein: CASSSRKGTGGNTEAFF
CDR3 DNA: TGTGCCAGCAGCAGCAGAAAAGGGACAGGGGGGAACACTGAAGCTTTCTTT

clone size: many
CDR3 length: 14
J gene: TRBJ1-2
V gene: TRBV6-5
D gene: NA
CDR3 protein: CASSYSQGYYGYTF
CDR3 DNA: TGTGCCAGCAGTTACTCACAGGGTTACTATGGCTACACCTTC

clone size: many
CDR3 length: 15
J gene: TRBJ2-2
V gene: TRBV7-3
D gene: TRBD1
CDR3 protein: CASSFGTGGSGELFF
CDR3 DNA: TGTGCCAGCAGCTTTGGGACAGGGGGGTCCGGGGAGCTGTTTTTT

clone size: many
CDR3 length: 12
J gene: TRBJ2-5
V gene: TRBV20-1
D gene: TRBD2
CDR3 protein: CSVTSGQETQYF
CDR3 DNA: TGCAGTGTCACTAGCGGACAAGAGACCCAGTACTTC

clone size: many
CDR3 length: 17
J gene: TRBJ2-1
V gene: TRBV7-2
D gene: TRBD2
CDR3 protein: CASSQRWFSSGYNEQFF
CDR3 DNA: TGTGCCAGCAGCCAAAGGTGGTTTTCTAGCGGATACAATGAGCAGTTCTTC

clone size: many
CDR3 length: 18
J gene: TRBJ2-2
V gene: TRBV7-8
D gene: TRBD1
CDR3 protein: CASSLALPGQADTGELFF
CDR3 DNA: TGTGCCAGCAGCTTAGCTCTCCCGGGACAGGCGGACACCGGGGAGCTGTTTTTT

clone size: many
CDR3 length: 13
J gene: TRBJ2-7
V gene: TRBV13
D gene: NA
CDR3 protein: CASSSHQAPEQYF
CDR3 DNA: TGTGCCAGCAGCTCGCACCAAGCTCCCGAGCAGTACTTC

clone size: many
CDR3 length: 16
J gene: TRBJ2-7
V gene: TRBV5-1
D gene: NA
CDR3 protein: CASSLRVQSEAYEQYF
CDR3 DNA: TGCGCCAGCAGCTTAAGAGTTCAGTCGGAGGCTTACGAGCAGTACTTC

clone size: NA
CDR3 length: 12
J gene: TRBJ1-1
V gene: TRBV6-2/TRBV6-3
D gene: NA
CDR3 protein: CASSYEGVEAFF
CDR3 DNA: TGTGCCAGCAGTTATGAGGGTGTTGAAGCTTTCTTT

clone size: many
CDR3 length: 15
J gene: TRBJ2-3
V gene: TRBV14
D gene: NA
CDR3 protein: CASSQGTTSTDTQYF
CDR3 DNA: TGTGCCAGCAGCCAAGGGACAACTAGCACAGATACGCAGTATTTT